This T cell receptor beta chain is drawn from a study of blood T cell repertoires in COVID-19. The germline V and J ends were trimmed by 1 base and 10 bases, with 14 bases remaining between them. The CDR3 sequence is 14 residues long. Germline CDR1 is MDHEN and CDR2 is SYDVKM. The repertoire was sequenced with immunoSEQ multiplex PCR; TCRdb's copy has only in-frame clones and lacks some. The sample includes 250,000 to 350,000 clones, approximately 85% of them seen just once. The receptor was isolated from a woman aged 25-40 years who had recovered from COVID-19. The rearrangement joins TRBV28 to TRBJ2-1; D unclear. Sequenced input: PBMCs or T cells enriched from blood (not recorded which). CDR3 sequence (DNA): TGTGCCAGCAGTTTATTAACTGGTAATGAAGAGCAGTTCTTC. This sequence encodes CASSLLTGNEEQFF.